This T cell receptor beta chain was captured by sequencing in a study of blood T cell repertoires in COVID-19 (dated by TCRdb to about 2020). Context from the whole study: Recovered participants in ImmuneRACE Cohort 3 were defined as having two consecutive negative NP/OP PCR tests, clearance from a healthcare professional, or resolution of symptoms. The dataset comprised deeply sampled blood TCRbeta repertoires from subjects exposed to, actively infected with, or recovered from COVID-19. The material from the prospective study consisted of cDNA or gDNA derived from T cells, B-cell-depleted T cells, or PBMCs. The repertoires were released in a freely available public database intended as a resource for research on the immune response to SARS-CoV-2. Samples came from the ongoing ImmuneRACE study (first 160 participants) plus 1,254 subjects from 6 global collaborators. The sample metadata nearly always contained a de-identified subject ID, COVID-19 status, age in years and sex. Samples covering the acute and convalescent phases of COVID-19 were provided by collaborators in the United States, Italy and Spain. Where available, HLA class I and class II types were obtained from metadata supplied by the sample provider rather than from assay-based typing. Paper-wide results and their limitations: How much clinical and demographic metadata was included differed by source and by participant, and the metadata was provided uncurated.

In the prospective study, participants were roughly 18 to 100 years old, resided in about two dozen geographic areas of the United States, and were enrolled through a virtual design. In the prospective study, participants were assigned to cohorts based on the clinical history participants reported in a screening survey and a study questionnaire. Each participant in the prospective study had whole blood, serum and a nasopharyngeal or oropharyngeal swab collected by mobile phlebotomists. Additional blood draws and questionnaires over an approximately two-month period could optionally be provided by prospective study participants. Before DNA extraction, blood samples from the prospective study were shipped at room temperature or frozen. This clone has only one observation. Its binding antigen is unknown. No base-level quality is on record; no much larger clone is a single base apart. Trimming takes 7 bases off V and 7 bases off J; junction bases not matched to a gene: 10. The CDR3 starts with the cysteine, ends with the phenylalanine, and has 15 residues. The CDR3 DNA has 45 bases and is translated from base 1. The germline V gene (reference sequence) gives CDR1 as LGHDT and CDR2 as YNNKEL.

TCRbeta CDR3 regions were amplified from genomic DNA by means of the immunoSEQ Assay, a bias-controlled multiplex PCR. In the source study's methods: Within the assay, amplification of reference gene primers was used to estimate how many nucleated cells each sample contained. To quantify the absolute abundance of each unique TCRbeta CDR3 rearrangement, sequence reads were collapsed and filtered. For each sample, productive Simpson clonality was calculated by taking the square root of Simpson's diversity index across productive rearrangements. TCRdb carries this immuneACCESS record with in-frame sequences only. Its versions omit some clonotypes, under half of them owing to an unresolved V gene in the studies checked, with the rest unexplained. V and J calls and clone size are as listed in that table; D and trimming were resolved from the DNA. The sample profile shows hundreds of thousands of clones; about 87% of them were found once. Of the sample, roughly 2% is held by the ten largest clones.

The rearranged segments are TRBV3-1 (or the pseudogene TRBV3-2) and TRBJ1-6; 7 nucleotides in the junction match TRBD1. Sequenced material: PBMCs or T cells enriched from blood (not recorded which). This sequence was found in a man in his forties in a cohort exposed to, infected with or recovered from COVID-19 (not recorded which). The DNA sequence follows: TGTGCCAGCACCCGAATCGACAGGGTAAATTCACCCCTCCACTTT. Translated, it gives CASTRIDRVNSPLHF.